This TCR beta chain was documented in a study of blood T cell repertoires in COVID-19 (dated by TCRdb to 2019 to 2021). Context from the whole study: Samples from collaborators originated in the United States, Italy and Spain and spanned both the acute and convalescent phases of COVID-19. The prospective study material was composed of cDNA or gDNA derived from T cells, B-cell-depleted T cells, or PBMCs. Deeply sampled blood TCRbeta repertoires from subjects exposed to, actively infected with, or recovered from COVID-19 were included in the dataset. The repertoires were made available in a free public database intended to serve as a resource for research on the immune response to SARS-CoV-2. Samples were obtained from the ongoing ImmuneRACE study (first 160 participants) and from approximately 1,200 subjects provided by 6 global collaborators. The sample metadata nearly always contained a de-identified subject ID, COVID-19 status, age in years and sex. Where HLA class I and class II types were available, the types were taken from metadata supplied by the sample provider, not from assay-based typing.

Whole blood was collected in K2EDTA tubes by collaborating institutions according to the institutions' own protocols. Collaborator samples were shipped for TCRbeta analysis as frozen whole blood, isolated PBMCs, or DNA extracted from either sample type. A remark on this clone: Its antigen specificity is not known. No clone much larger than this one lies a single base away; base qualities are absent.

CDR3 length: 13 amino acids, cysteine to phenylalanine. Just the 39-base CDR3 DNA is kept, in frame starting at base 1. Taken from the germline V gene, the CDR1 and CDR2 loops are MNHEY and SVGEGT. Relative to germline, V is 6 bases shorter and J is 6 bases shorter, with 12 bases between their ends. TCRbeta CDR3 regions were amplified from genomic DNA using the immunoSEQ Assay, a bias-controlled multiplex PCR. Processing in the source paper ran as follows. The number of nucleated cells in each sample was estimated from the amplification of reference gene primers within the assay. Sequence reads were collapsed and filtered to measure the absolute abundance of every unique TCRbeta CDR3 rearrangement. For each sample, productive Simpson clonality was calculated as the square root of Simpson's diversity index across productive rearrangements. This immuneACCESS table, as held by TCRdb, lists in-frame sequences with V and J called but not all clones. Of the missing ones, under half trace to an unresolved V gene in checked studies; the others have no known cause. The V and J calls and clone size are taken from that table; D and trimming were inferred from the DNA. The sample data list roughly 250,000 clones, and around 81% of these were observed just once. The top ten constitute about 4.2% of the sample.

What the study reported, not specific to this receptor: How much clinical and demographic metadata was included differed by source and by participant, and the metadata was provided uncurated.

The V gene is TRBV6-2 or TRBV6-3 and the J gene is TRBJ2-1, with a tentative D gene TRBD1 over 5 matching bases. The material sequenced was peripheral blood. This receptor was obtained from a man aged 45 to 65 with active or convalescent COVID-19. Read as DNA, the sequence is TGTGCCAGCAGCTCTCAGGGTGTCAATGAGCAGTTCTTC. Its protein product is CASSSQGVNEQFF.